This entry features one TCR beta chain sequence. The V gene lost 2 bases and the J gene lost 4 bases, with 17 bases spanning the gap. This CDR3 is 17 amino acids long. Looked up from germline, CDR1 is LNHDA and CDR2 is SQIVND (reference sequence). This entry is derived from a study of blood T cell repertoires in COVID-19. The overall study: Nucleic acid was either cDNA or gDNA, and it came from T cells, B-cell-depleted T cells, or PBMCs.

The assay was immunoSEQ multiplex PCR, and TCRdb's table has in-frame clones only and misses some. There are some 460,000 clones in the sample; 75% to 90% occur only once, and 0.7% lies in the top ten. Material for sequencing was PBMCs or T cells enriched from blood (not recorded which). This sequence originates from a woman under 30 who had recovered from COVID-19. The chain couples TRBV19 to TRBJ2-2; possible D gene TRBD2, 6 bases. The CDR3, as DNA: TGTGCCAGTAGTATACAGGAGGGAAGAAGGAGCACCGGGGAGCTGTTTTTT. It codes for CASSIQEGRRSTGELFF.